This TCR beta chain came from a study of T cell responses to AZD1222 COVID-19 vaccine. V lost 5 bases and J 4 bases, leaving 9 bases between the germline ends. This CDR3 comprises 14 residues. CDR1 is MNHNS, CDR2 SASEGT, per germline. This clone has a single count. Sequencing used immunoSEQ multiplex PCR; TCRdb keeps in-frame clones, though not all of them. This sample yields about 120,000 clones, of which 70% to 90% are seen a single time; roughly 10% belongs to the top ten. The sequence was obtained from an adult in good health. The specimen was peripheral blood, collected on day 0 of AZD1222 vaccination. The V call is TRBV6-1, the J call TRBJ2-6; tentative D call: TRBD1 (5 bases). CDR3 bases: TGTGCCAGCAGTTGGACATCCGGGGCCAACGTCCTGACTTTC. This translates into CASSWTSGANVLTF.